This TCR beta chain originates from a study of early T cells in non-severe SARS-CoV-2 infection (dated by TCRdb to 2020 to 2022). Turning to the overall study: Bulk RNA from unsorted whole blood was used for TCR sequencing, so alpha and beta chains could not be paired.

A word on this clonotype: Its binding antigen is unknown. No qualities accompany the bases; no much larger clone lies one base away.

A case-control design nested within a healthcare worker cohort in London, UK, was used, with weekly nasopharyngeal swab PCR tests and blood sampling performed. Healthcare workers were enrolled in the week of the UK lockdown, from 23 to 31 March 2020, and were followed every week for up to roughly 15 weeks. What the work shows at the level of the full study, not this receptor alone: VDJdb matching was skewed toward anti-spike CD8 responses and likely underestimated virus-specific expansions, missing private and CD4 specificities.

Library method: 5' RACE. Sequenced using a NextSeq 500. The TCR library protocol attached unique molecular identifiers to individual cDNA molecules to correct for sequencing error and PCR bias. Both TCR alpha and beta chains were sequenced, and tight co-correlation was observed between alpha and beta sequence abundances in each sample. In the authors' own workflow: Decombinator V4 was used to annotate TCR sequences for V gene, J gene and CDR3. Expanded TCRs were defined as changing significantly between any two time points under a Poisson model with p below 0.0001. Abundances of TCRs were expressed as counts per million after normalisation to the total number of TCRs sequenced in each sample. MAIT TCRs were defined by TRAV1-2 paired with TRAJ12, TRAJ20 or TRAJ33, and iNKT TCRs by TRAV10 paired with TRAJ18. VDJdb, accessed 1 November 2021, was searched for CMV, EBV and SARS-CoV-2 annotated TCRs, excluding TCRs annotated for multiple antigens. TCRdb reanalyzed the raw reads on its own, using fastp at Q25 for trimming and MiXCR for clone calling, and kept in-frame beta chains. All rows with the same CDR3 protein become a single entry with the most common DNA and genes. These V and J calls derive from TCRdb rather than the authors' analysis. This sample comprises approximately 66,000 distinct CDR3 sequences, roughly an eighth of them detected only once. Of the sample, roughly 5% is held by the ten largest clones.

Including the terminal cysteine and phenylalanine, the CDR3 comprises 18 residues. Only the CDR3 DNA stays, 54 bases, in frame from base 1. Sequences PRHDT (CDR1) and FYEKMQ (CDR2) are obtained from the germline V gene (reference sequence). Trimming takes 3 bases from V and 0 bases from J, and the germline ends sit 18 bases apart. The sequenced sample was whole blood. The sequence came from an adult who was a healthcare worker with PCR-confirmed SARS-CoV-2 infection or an uninfected control (not recorded which). The rearranged chain carries TRBV13 and TRBJ2-1; the D call is tentative, TRBD1 or TRBD2, as each matches 6 bases. The DNA sequence is given as TGTGCCAGCAGCTTTAGTCTCGGGGGCTTGACCTCCTACAATGAGCAGTTCTTC. Its amino acids are CASSFSLGGLTSYNEQFF.